A selection of T cell receptor beta chains follows, all from one sample in a study of identical twins. TCRdb analysed the 5' RACE reads with MiXCR anew, one entry per CDR3 protein. In the table there are fewer than 650,000 distinct CDR3 sequences, around 9.6% of which are singletons. This same sample was also part of a study on yellow fever vaccine responses in identical twins.

Sequenced input: PBMCs. These receptor sequences come from a woman aged 18-29 years in good health. CDR3s include the opening cysteine and the closing phenylalanine or tryptophan. A D gene is named only where the DNA matches it firmly. Rows may omit the clone size; those that give it use once, few, many or a size class.

V gene: TRBV5-1
J gene: TRBJ2-3
D gene: -
clone size: many
CDR3 protein: CASSLDAGRTDTQYF
CDR3 DNA: TGCGCCAGCAGCTTGGATGCGGGACGCACAGATACGCAGTATTTT

V gene: TRBV28
J gene: TRBJ2-2
D gene: -
clone size: few
CDR3 protein: CASIRGANTGELFF
CDR3 DNA: TGTGCCAGCATCCGAGGGGCGAACACCGGGGAGCTGTTTTTT

V gene: TRBV12-5
J gene: TRBJ2-1
D gene: TRBD2
clone size: many
CDR3 protein: CASARGGKHNEQFF
CDR3 DNA: TGTGCTAGTGCCCGGGGAGGGAAGCACAATGAGCAGTTCTTC

V gene: TRBV4-1
J gene: TRBJ2-5
D gene: TRBD2
clone size: -
CDR3 protein: CASSQVTSDQETQYF
CDR3 DNA: TGCGCCAGCAGCCAAGTGACTAGCGACCAAGAGACCCAGTACTTC

V gene: TRBV7-2
J gene: TRBJ2-2
D gene: -
clone size: many
CDR3 protein: CASSLFGYTGELFF
CDR3 DNA: TGTGCCAGCAGCTTATTTGGGTACACCGGGGAGCTGTTTTTT

V gene: TRBV20-1
J gene: TRBJ1-4
D gene: -
clone size: -
CDR3 protein: CSAVGREQKLFF
CDR3 DNA: TGCAGTGCTGTGGGCCGGGAACAAAAACTGTTTTTT

V gene: TRBV10-2
J gene: TRBJ2-7
D gene: -
clone size: -
CDR3 protein: CASSESGSRSSYEQYF
CDR3 DNA: TGCGCCAGCAGTGAGTCAGGATCCAGGAGCTCCTACGAGCAGTACTTC

V gene: TRBV12-3/TRBV12-4
J gene: TRBJ2-3
D gene: -
clone size: few
CDR3 protein: CASTPFGTDTQYF
CDR3 DNA: TGTGCCAGCACCCCGTTTGGGACAGATACGCAGTATTTT

V gene: TRBV24-1
J gene: TRBJ2-4
D gene: -
clone size: many
CDR3 protein: CATSEARDGNIQYF
CDR3 DNA: TGTGCCACCAGTGAGGCCCGGGACGGGAACATTCAGTACTTC

V gene: TRBV11-2
J gene: TRBJ2-7
D gene: TRBD2
clone size: -
CDR3 protein: CASSIGLAGGRLPFEQYF
CDR3 DNA: TGTGCCAGCAGCATAGGACTAGCGGGGGGGCGGTTACCATTCGAGCAGTACTTC